Shown below are 17 T cell receptor beta chains from a single sample sequenced in a study of OX40 agonist ivuxolimab in advanced cancers. Assay: immunoSEQ multiplex PCR; the TCRdb copy retains only in-frame clones and omits some. This sample has more than 50,000 clones, with about nine tenths found just once. The material was CD4+ or CD8+ T cells sorted from blood, obtained in a trial of the OX40 agonist ivuxolimab. The receptors stem from an adult with an advanced solid tumor such as melanoma, head and neck, liver or kidney cancer.

V usage is TRBV7-3 and J usage is TRBJ2-1, with a weak D call TRBD2 (6 bases). Germline values: CDR1 SGHTA, CDR2 FQGTGA. Trimming took off 5 bases at V and 0 bases at J, with 20 bases between the two ends. The CDR3 runs to 18 residues. CDR3: CASSGGTSERSSYNEQFF. CDR3 DNA: TGTGCCAGCAGCGGCGGGACTTCAGAGAGGAGCTCCTACAATGAGCAGTTCTTC.

The chain uses TRBV5-5 and TRBJ2-2, with TRBD1 identical over 10 bases. This CDR3 has 17 residues. J was trimmed by 7 bases and V by 3 bases; bases with no gene match: 12. Germline lookup yields CDR1 SGHKS and CDR2 YYEKEE (reference sequence). CDR3 region: CASSSGQGPHMIGELFF. The DNA for the CDR3 is TGTGCCAGCAGCTCGGGACAGGGGCCACATATGATCGGGGAGCTGTTTTTT.

V is TRBV11-3 and J is TRBJ2-1, with D unclear. From germline, CDR1 is SGHNT and CDR2 YENEEA. Trimming took off 5 bases at V and 6 bases at J, with 14 bases between the two ends. The CDR3 sequence is 14 residues long. The CDR3 region is CASSGALATNEQFF. The CDR3 bases are TGTGCCAGCAGCGGCGCATTGGCGACCAATGAGCAGTTCTTC.

The chain links TRBV5-4 to TRBJ1-6; D might be TRBD1 (5 bases). Germline V CDR1 and CDR2: SGHNT, YYREEE (reference sequence). This CDR3 is built from 14 residues. The germline V and J ends were trimmed by 3 bases and 10 bases, with 14 bases remaining between them. The CDR3 coding sequence is TGTGCCAGCAGCTCCGGGACCCCCGGGTCACCCCTCCACTTT. Its protein is CASSSGTPGSPLHF.

The chain couples TRBV11-2 to TRBJ1-6; TRBD1 is a possible D gene (6 bases). Trimming stripped 5 bases from V and 9 bases from J, with 17 bases between. The germline V gene encodes CDR1 SGHAT and CDR2 FQNNGV. This CDR3 is built from 15 residues. Here the CDR3 reads CASSHPGGAISPLHF. The DNA of the CDR3 is TGTGCCAGCAGCCACCCGGGGGGCGCGATTTCACCCCTCCACTTT. Combining the CDR3 with reference TRBV11-2 and TRBJ1-6 gives the whole variable domain EAGVAQSPRYKIIEKRQSVAFWCNPISGHATLYWYQQILGQGPKLLIQFQNNGVVDDSQLPKDRFSAERLKGVDSTLKIQPAKLEDSAVYLCASSHPGGAISPLHFGNGTRLTVT.

The chain employs TRBV2 and TRBJ2-1, with TRBD1 matching 7 bases. V was pared by 4 bases and J by 6 bases, with 9 bases of the junction left unmatched. This CDR3 contains 15 residues. The germline gives CDR1 SNHLY, CDR2 FYNNEI. The CDR3 spells CASSVGDSSPNEQFF. In DNA form, the CDR3 reads TGTGCCAGCAGTGTTGGGGACAGTAGCCCCAATGAGCAGTTCTTC.

The chain uses TRBV27 and TRBJ2-5, with D possibly being TRBD1 (6 bases). CDR1 is MNHEY and CDR2 is SMNVEV in the germline V gene (reference sequence). Trimming removed 7 bases at V and 5 bases at J, with 17 bases between. This CDR3 comprises 14 residues. The CDR3 bases are TGTGCCAGCACCCAACGTGGGCAGGGGGAGACCCAGTACTTC. This sequence encodes CASTQRGQGETQYF.

This chain links TRBV5-4 with TRBJ2-3; D gene unclear. Trimming shortened V by 6 bases and J by 5 bases, and 13 bases separated the two germline ends. The CDR3 loop spans 13 amino acids. Germline CDR1 reads SGHNT; CDR2 reads YYREEE (reference sequence). This chain's CDR3 is CASTLNTVDTQYF. The CDR3 bases are TGTGCCAGCACCTTAAACACGGTAGATACGCAGTATTTT.

This clone was seen more than once but under ten times. The rearrangement links TRBV29-1 to TRBJ1-1; D possibly corresponds to TRBD1 (5 bases). The CDR3 has 12 amino acids. Per the germline V gene, CDR1 is SQVTM and CDR2 is ANQGSEA. Trimming took off 3 bases at V and 12 bases at J, with 17 bases between the two ends. The CDR3 loop reads CSVEGLGGPTFF. As DNA, the CDR3 is TGCAGCGTTGAGGGTCTTGGGGGACCGACTTTCTTT.

The chain recombines TRBV7-6 with TRBJ2-7; TRBD1 matches 8 bases. The V segment lost 5 bases and the J segment 1 base; nucleotides outside the gene matches: 10. The CDR3 runs 16 residues. In germline, CDR1 is SGHVS, CDR2 FNYEAQ. CDR3 protein: CASSPGQGAQSYEQYF. CDR3 in DNA: TGTGCCAGCAGCCCGGGGCAGGGGGCGCAATCCTACGAGCAGTACTTC.

A single count supports this clone. The chain is built from TRBV2 and TRBJ1-1; D not certain. The V end lost 4 bases, the J end lost 5 bases, and 11 bases lay between the germline ends. This CDR3 is built from 13 residues. CDR1 is SNHLY, CDR2 FYNNEI, per germline. The CDR3 DNA reads TGTGCCAGCAGTGGGTCCGGGAGGACTGAAGCTTTCTTT. Its translation is CASSGSGRTEAFF.

This rearrangement joins TRBV6-1 to TRBJ2-1; TRBD2 agrees at 8 bases. Per the germline V gene, CDR1 is MNHNS and CDR2 is SASEGT. V shed 4 bases, J shed 9 bases, and the junction held 5 bases outside the gene matches. CDR3 length: 13 amino acids. The CDR3 protein is CASSATSASEQFF. The CDR3 nucleotides read TGTGCCAGCAGTGCGACTAGCGCAAGTGAGCAGTTCTTC.

This rearrangement joins TRBV19 to TRBJ2-5; either TRBD1 or TRBD2 may supply D (6 bases each). This CDR3 has 15 residues. Looked up from germline, CDR1 is LNHDA and CDR2 is SQIVND (reference sequence). The V gene lost 7 bases and the J gene lost 5 bases, with 20 bases spanning the gap. This CDR3 reads CASKKGGIGAETQYF. DNA for the CDR3: TGTGCCAGTAAGAAAGGGGGGATTGGGGCGGAGACCCAGTACTTC.

The chain combines TRBV6-5 with TRBJ2-1; the match to TRBD1 covers 8 bases. The ends lost 2 bases at V and 5 bases at J; junction bases unmatched: 8. From germline, CDR1 is MNHEY and CDR2 SVGAGI. The CDR3 length is 16 residues. This chain's CDR3 is CASSYGGSGGHNEQFF. CDR3 coding DNA: TGTGCCAGCAGTTACGGCGGGTCAGGGGGCCACAATGAGCAGTTCTTC.

V usage is TRBV19 and J usage is TRBJ2-5; TRBD1 might be the D (6 bases). Germline V gives CDR1 LNHDA, CDR2 SQIVND (reference sequence). The CDR3 consists of 14 residues. Trimming removed 6 bases at V and 4 bases at J, with 15 bases between. CDR3 bases: TGTGCCAGTAGCATATTGGGGGCTGGAGAGACCCAGTACTTC. Translated: CASSILGAGETQYF.

This clone turned up a few times. The rearrangement uses TRBV5-1 and TRBJ2-5; D may be TRBD1 or TRBD2 (6 bases each). Trimming pared 6 bases from V and 1 base from J, leaving 16 bases between. The CDR3 is 15 residues long. Germline loops: CDR1 SGHRS, CDR2 YFSETQ. The CDR3, as DNA: TGCGCCAGCACTTTGGGGGGCGATGCCCAAGAGACCCAGTACTTC. It yields the protein CASTLGGDAQETQYF. Full variable domain (rest looked up from reference TRBV5-1 and TRBJ2-5): KAGVTQTPRYLIKTRGQQVTLSCSPISGHRSVSWYQQTPGQGLQFLFEYFSETQRNKGNFPGRFSGRQFSNSRSEMNVSTLELGDSALYLCASTLGGDAQETQYFGPGTRLLVL.

The V and J genes are TRBV28 and TRBJ2-7; D remains ambiguous. Germline lookup yields CDR1 MDHEN and CDR2 SYDVKM. The CDR3 covers 15 residues. Trimming cost V 1 base and J 3 bases, with 13 bases left between them. The CDR3: CASSLSGAMGYEQYF. The CDR3 nucleotides read TGTGCCAGCAGTTTATCGGGCGCCATGGGCTACGAGCAGTACTTC. The full variable domain, completed using reference TRBV28 and TRBJ2-7, is DVKVTQSSRYLVKRTGEKVFLECVQDMDHENMFWYRQDPGLGLRLIYFSYDVKMKEKGDIPEGYSVSREKKERFSLILESASTNQTSMYLCASSLSGAMGYEQYFGPGTRLTVT.